This TCR beta chain was identified during a study of T-cell reconstitution after alpha-beta-depleted transplantation in children. Preparation of the TCRbeta library involved a method that used unique molecular identifiers. TCRdb reprocessed the PCR reads via MiXCR and lists one record per CDR3 protein. In the table there are about 240,000 distinct CDR3 sequences, around 12% of which are singletons. CDR1 is MNHEY and CDR2 is SMNVEV in the germline V gene (reference sequence). The CDR3 extends over 17 amino acids. J was trimmed by 4 bases and V by 8 bases; bases with no gene match: 12. This clonotype appeared many times.

The chain couples TRBV27 to TRBJ1-6, with 9 bases fitting TRBD1. The starting material was PBMCs from the stem cell graft donor, obtained from the stem cell graft. The clonotype was recovered from a human donor who donated a stem cell graft to a child with acute lymphoblastic leukemia. In nucleotides, the CDR3 is TGTGCCAGCCGCGGGACAGGGAGATCTGGTTATAATTCACCCCTCCACTTT. This codes for CASRGTGRSGYNSPLHF.